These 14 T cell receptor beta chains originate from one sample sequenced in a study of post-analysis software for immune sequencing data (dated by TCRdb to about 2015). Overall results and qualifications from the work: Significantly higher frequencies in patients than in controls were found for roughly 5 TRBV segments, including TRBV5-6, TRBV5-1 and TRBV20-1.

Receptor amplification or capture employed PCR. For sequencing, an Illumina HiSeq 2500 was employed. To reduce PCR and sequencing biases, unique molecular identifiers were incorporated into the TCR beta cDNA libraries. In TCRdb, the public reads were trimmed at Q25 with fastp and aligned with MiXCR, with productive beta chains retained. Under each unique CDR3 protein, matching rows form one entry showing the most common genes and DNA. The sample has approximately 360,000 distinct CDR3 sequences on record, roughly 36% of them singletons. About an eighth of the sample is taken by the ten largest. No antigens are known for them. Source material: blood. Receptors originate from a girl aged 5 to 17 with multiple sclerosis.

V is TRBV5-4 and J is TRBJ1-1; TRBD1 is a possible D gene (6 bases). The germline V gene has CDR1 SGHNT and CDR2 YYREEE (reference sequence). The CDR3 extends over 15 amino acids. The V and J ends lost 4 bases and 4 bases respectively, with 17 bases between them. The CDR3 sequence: CASSRPTGGGTEAFF. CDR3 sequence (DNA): TGTGCCAGCAGCCGACCGACAGGAGGAGGCACTGAAGCTTTCTTT.

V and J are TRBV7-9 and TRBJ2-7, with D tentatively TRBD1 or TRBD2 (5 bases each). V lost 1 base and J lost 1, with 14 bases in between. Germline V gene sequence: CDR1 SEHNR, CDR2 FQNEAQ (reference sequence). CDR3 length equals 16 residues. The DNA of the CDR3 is TGTGCCAGCAGCTTAGGAGGGGTTATGGCGTCCTACGAGCAGTACTTC. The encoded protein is CASSLGGVMASYEQYF.

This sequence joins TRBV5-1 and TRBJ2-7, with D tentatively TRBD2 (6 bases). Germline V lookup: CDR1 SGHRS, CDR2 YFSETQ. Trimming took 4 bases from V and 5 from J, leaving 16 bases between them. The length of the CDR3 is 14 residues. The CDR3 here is CASSLGLGGNEQYF. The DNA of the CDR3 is TGCGCCAGCAGCCTAGGACTGGGGGGAAACGAGCAGTACTTC.

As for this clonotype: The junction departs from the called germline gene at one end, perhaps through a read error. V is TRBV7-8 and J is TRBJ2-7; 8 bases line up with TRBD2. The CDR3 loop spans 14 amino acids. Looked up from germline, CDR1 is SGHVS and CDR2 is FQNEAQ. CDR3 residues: CASSLAGLANEQYF. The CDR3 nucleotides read TGTGCCAGCAGCCTAGCCGGACTAGCTAATGAGCAGTACTTC. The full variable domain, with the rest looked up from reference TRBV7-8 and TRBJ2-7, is GAGVSQSPRYKVAKRGQDVALRCDPISGHVSLFWYQQALGQGPEFLTYFQNEAQLDKSGLPSDRFFAERPEGSVSTLKIQRTQQEDSAVYLCASSLAGLANEQYFGPGTRLTVT.

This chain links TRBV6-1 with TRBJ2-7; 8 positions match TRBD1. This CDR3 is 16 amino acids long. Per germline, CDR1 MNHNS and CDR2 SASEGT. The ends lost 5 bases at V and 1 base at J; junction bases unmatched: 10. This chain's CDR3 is CASSPPGGQVSYEQYF. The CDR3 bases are TGTGCCAGCAGTCCCCCCGGGGGACAGGTGTCCTACGAGCAGTACTTC.

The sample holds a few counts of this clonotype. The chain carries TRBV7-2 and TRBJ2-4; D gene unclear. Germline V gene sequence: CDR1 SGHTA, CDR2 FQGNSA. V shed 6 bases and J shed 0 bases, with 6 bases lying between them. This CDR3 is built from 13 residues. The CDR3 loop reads CASRRIAKNIQYF. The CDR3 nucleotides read TGTGCCAGCAGAAGAATAGCCAAAAACATTCAGTACTTC.

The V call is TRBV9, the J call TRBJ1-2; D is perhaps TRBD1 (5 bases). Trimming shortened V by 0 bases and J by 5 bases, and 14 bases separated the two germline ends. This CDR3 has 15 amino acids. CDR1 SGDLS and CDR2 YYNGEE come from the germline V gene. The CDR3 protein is CASSVVAQGKYGYTF. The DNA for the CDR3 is TGTGCCAGCAGCGTAGTGGCCCAGGGAAAGTATGGCTACACCTTC.

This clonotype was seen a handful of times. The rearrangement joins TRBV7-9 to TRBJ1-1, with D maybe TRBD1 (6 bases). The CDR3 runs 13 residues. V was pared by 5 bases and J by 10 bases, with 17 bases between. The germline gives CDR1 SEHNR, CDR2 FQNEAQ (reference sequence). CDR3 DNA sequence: TGTGCCAGCAGCACCCCCGGTGAGGGGGGAGCTTTCTTT. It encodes CASSTPGEGGAFF. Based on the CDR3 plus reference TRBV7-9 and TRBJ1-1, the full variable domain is DTGVSQNPRHKITKRGQNVTFRCDPISEHNRLYWYRQTLGQGPEFLTYFQNEAQLEKSRLLSDRFSAERPKGSFSTLEIQRTEQGDSAMYLCASSTPGEGGAFFGQGTRLTVV.

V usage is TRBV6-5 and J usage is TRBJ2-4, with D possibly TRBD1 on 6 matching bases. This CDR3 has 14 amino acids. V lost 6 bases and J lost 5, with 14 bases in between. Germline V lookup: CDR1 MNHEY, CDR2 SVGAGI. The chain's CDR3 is CASRRGRPENIQYF. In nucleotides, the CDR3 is TGTGCCAGCAGGAGGGGGAGACCCGAAAACATTCAGTACTTC.

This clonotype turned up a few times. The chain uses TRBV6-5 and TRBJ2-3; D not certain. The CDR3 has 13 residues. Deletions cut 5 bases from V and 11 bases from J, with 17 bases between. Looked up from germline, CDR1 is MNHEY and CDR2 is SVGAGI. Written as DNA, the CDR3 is TGTGCCAGCAGTGACCCCTACAGTACACTGCAGTATTTT. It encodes CASSDPYSTLQYF.

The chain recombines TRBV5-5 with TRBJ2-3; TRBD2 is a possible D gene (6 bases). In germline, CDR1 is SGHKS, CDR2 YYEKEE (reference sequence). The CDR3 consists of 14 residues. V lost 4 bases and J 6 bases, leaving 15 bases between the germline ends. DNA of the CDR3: TGTGCCAGCAGCCCCTTGGGACTCGTCGATACGCAGTATTTT. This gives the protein CASSPLGLVDTQYF.

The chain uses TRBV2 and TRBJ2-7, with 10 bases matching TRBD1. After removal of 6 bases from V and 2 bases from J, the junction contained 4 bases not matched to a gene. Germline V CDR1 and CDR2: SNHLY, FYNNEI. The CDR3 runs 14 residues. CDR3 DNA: TGTGCCAGCAGGTGGGACAGGGGCCCCTACGAGCAGTACTTC. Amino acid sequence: CASRWDRGPYEQYF.

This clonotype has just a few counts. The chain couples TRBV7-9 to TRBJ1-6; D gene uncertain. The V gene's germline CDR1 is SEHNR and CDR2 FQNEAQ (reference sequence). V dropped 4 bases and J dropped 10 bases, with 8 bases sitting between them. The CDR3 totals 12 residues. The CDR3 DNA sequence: TGTGCCAGCAGCTCAGATGCATCACCCCTCCACTTT. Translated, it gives CASSSDASPLHF.

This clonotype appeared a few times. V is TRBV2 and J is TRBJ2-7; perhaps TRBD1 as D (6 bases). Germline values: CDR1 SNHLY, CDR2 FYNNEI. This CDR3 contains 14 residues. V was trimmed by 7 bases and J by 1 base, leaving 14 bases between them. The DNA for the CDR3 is TGTGCCAGCAATCTTGGGACACCATCCTACGAGCAGTACTTC. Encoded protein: CASNLGTPSYEQYF.